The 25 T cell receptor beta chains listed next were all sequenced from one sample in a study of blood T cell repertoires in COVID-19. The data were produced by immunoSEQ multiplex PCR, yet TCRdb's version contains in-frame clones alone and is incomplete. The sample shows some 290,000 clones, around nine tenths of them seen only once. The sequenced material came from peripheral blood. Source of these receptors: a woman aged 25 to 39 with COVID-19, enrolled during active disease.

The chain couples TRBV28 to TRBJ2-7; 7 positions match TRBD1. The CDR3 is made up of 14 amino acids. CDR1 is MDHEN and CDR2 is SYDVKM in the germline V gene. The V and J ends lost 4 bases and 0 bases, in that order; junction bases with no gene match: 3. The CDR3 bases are TGTGCCAGCAGTTGGGACAGCAACTCCTACGAGCAGTACTTC. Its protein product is CASSWDSNSYEQYF.

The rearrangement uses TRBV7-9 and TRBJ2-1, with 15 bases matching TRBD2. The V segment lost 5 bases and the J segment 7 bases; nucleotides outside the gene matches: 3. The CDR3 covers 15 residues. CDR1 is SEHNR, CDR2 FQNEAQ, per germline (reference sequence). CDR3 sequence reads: CASSGGTSGRNEQFF. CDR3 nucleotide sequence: TGTGCCAGCAGCGGGGGGACTAGCGGGAGGAATGAGCAGTTCTTC. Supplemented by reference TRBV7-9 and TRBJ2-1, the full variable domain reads DTGVSQNPRHKITKRGQNVTFRCDPISEHNRLYWYRQTLGQGPEFLTYFQNEAQLEKSRLLSDRFSAERPKGSFSTLEIQRTEQGDSAMYLCASSGGTSGRNEQFFGPGTRLTVL.

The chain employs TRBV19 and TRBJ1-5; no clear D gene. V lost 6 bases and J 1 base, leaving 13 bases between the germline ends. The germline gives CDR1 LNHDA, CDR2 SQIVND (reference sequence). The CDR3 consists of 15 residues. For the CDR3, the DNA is TGTGCCAGTAGAATGAGGGTGGGAAGCAATCAGCCCCAGCATTTT. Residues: CASRMRVGSNQPQHF.

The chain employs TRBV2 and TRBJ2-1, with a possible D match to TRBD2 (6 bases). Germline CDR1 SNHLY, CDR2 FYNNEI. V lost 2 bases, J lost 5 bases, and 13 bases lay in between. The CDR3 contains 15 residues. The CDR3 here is CASSERQGGHNEQFF. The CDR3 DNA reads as TGTGCCAGCAGTGAACGGCAGGGAGGCCACAATGAGCAGTTCTTC.

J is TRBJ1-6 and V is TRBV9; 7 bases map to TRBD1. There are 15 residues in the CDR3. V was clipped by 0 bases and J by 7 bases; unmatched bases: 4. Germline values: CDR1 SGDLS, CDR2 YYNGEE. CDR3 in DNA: TGTGCCAGCAGCGTAGAAGACAGGGTGAATTCACCCCTCCACTTT. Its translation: CASSVEDRVNSPLHF.

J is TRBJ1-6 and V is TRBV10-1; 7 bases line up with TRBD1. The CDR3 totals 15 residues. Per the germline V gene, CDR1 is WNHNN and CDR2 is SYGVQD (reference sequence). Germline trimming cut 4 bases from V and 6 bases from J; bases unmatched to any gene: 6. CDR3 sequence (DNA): TGCGCCAGCAGTGCGTGGACAGGATCTAATTCACCCCTCCACTTT. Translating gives CASSAWTGSNSPLHF.

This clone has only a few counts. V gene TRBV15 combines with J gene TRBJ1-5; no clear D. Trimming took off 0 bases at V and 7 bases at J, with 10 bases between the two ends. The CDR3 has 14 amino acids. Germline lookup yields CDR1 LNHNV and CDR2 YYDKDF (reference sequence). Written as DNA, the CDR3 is TGTGCCACCAGCAGAGACGAGAAAATGCAGCCCCAGCATTTT. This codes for CATSRDEKMQPQHF.

The CDR3 is CASSIRDRTTKQYF. CDR3 nucleotides: TGTGCCAGCAGTATCCGGGACAGGACTACGAAGCAGTACTTC. The rearrangement links TRBV28 to TRBJ2-7, with 8 nucleotides matching TRBD1. This CDR3 is 14 amino acids long. V gave up 5 bases and J gave up 8 bases; unmatched junction bases: 11. The V gene's germline CDR1 is MDHEN and CDR2 SYDVKM.

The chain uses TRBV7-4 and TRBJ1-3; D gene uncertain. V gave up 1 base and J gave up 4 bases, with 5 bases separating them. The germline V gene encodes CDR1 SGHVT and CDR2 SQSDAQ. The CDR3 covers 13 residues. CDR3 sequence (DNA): TGTGCCAGCAGCTTAGTGCGGGGAAACACCATATATTTT. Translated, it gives CASSLVRGNTIYF.

CDR3 amino acids: CASSIGPLAGSDEQFF. CDR3 nucleotide sequence: TGTGCCAGTAGTATAGGGCCGTTAGCGGGATCCGATGAGCAGTTCTTC. The genes are TRBV19 and TRBJ2-1, with TRBD2 matching 8 bases. CDR3 length: 16 residues. V lost 1 base, J lost 8 bases, and 10 bases stayed unmatched. Germline lookup yields CDR1 LNHDA and CDR2 SQIVND (reference sequence).

The CDR3 DNA is TGTGCCAGCAGACTCGGGGGGGGGATTAGCACAGATACGCAGTATTTT. Its translation is CASRLGGGISTDTQYF. The rearrangement links TRBV2 to TRBJ2-3; 8 bases are shared with TRBD2. CDR1 and CDR2 (germline): SNHLY, FYNNEI. V lost 6 bases to trimming and J lost 0 bases; unmatched junction nucleotides: 8. The CDR3 loop spans 16 amino acids.

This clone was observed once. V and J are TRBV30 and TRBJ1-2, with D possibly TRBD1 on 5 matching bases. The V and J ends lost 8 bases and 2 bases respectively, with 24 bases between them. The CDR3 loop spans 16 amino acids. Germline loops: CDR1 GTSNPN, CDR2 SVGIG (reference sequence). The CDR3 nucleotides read TGTGCCGCCCTACAAGGGAAGGGGCGGAAGAACTATGGCTACACCTTC. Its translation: CAALQGKGRKNYGYTF.

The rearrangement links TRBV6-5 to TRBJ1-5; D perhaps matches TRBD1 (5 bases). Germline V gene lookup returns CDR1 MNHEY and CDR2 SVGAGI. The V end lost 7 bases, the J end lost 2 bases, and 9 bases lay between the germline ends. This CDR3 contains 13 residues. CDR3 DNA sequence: TGTGCCAGCATCAGGGAAGGCAATCAGCCCCAGCATTTT. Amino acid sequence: CASIREGNQPQHF.

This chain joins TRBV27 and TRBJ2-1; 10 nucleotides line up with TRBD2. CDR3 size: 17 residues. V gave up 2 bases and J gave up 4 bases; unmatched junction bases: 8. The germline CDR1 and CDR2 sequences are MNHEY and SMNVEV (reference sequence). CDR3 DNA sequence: TGTGCCAGCAGTTTAAGTCTCCTACTAGCGGGGTACAATGAGCAGTTCTTC. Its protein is CASSLSLLLAGYNEQFF.

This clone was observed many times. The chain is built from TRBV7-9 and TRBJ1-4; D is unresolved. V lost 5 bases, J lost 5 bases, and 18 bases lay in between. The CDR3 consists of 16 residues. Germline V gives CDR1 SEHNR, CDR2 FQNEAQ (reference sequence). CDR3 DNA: TGTGCCAGCAGCCTGGGTGTAGAGGGCCTGAATGAAAAACTGTTTTTT. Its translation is CASSLGVEGLNEKLFF.

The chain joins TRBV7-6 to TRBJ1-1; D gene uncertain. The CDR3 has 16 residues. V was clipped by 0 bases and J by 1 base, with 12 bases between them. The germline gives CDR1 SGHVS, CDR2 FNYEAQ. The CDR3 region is CASSLAPSRRNTEAFF. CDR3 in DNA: TGTGCCAGCAGCTTAGCGCCGTCCCGGAGGAACACTGAAGCTTTCTTT.

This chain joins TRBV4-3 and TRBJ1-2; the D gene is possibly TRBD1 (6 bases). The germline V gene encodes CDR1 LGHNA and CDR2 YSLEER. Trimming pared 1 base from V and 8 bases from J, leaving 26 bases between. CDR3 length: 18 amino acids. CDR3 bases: TGCGCCAGCAGCCAAGGGGCGGCCCCAGGGGCGACTCTGTCCGGCTACACCTTC. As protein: CASSQGAAPGATLSGYTF.

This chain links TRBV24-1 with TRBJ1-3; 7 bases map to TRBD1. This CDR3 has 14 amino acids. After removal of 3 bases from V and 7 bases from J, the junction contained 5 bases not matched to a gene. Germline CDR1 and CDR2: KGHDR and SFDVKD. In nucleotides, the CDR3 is TGTGCCACCAGTGATACGACAGGGTCCAACACCATATATTTT. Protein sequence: CATSDTTGSNTIYF.

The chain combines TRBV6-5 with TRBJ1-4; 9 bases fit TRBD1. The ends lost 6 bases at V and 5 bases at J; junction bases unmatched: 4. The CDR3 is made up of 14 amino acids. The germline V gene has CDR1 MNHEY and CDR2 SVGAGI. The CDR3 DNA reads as TGTGCCAGCAGAACAGGGGGCGAGAATGAAAAACTGTTTTTT. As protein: CASRTGGENEKLFF.

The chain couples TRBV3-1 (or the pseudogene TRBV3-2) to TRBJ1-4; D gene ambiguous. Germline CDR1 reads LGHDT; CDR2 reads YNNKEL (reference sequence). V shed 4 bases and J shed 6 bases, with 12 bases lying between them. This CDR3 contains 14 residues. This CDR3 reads CASSRGQSDEKLFF. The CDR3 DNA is TGTGCCAGCAGCCGAGGGCAGAGTGATGAAAAACTGTTTTTT.

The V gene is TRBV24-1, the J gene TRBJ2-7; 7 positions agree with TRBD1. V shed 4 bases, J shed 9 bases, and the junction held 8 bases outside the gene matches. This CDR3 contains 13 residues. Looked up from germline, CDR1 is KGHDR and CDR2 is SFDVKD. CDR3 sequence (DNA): TGTGCCACCAGTGAATACGACAGGGCAAGGCAGTACTTC. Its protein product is CATSEYDRARQYF.

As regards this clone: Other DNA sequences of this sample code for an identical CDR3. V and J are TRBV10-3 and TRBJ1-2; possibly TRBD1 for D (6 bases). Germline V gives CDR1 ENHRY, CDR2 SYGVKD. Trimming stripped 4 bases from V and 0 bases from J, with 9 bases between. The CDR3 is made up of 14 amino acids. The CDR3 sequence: CAISARTANYGYTF. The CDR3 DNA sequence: TGTGCCATCAGTGCGAGGACAGCTAACTATGGCTACACCTTC.

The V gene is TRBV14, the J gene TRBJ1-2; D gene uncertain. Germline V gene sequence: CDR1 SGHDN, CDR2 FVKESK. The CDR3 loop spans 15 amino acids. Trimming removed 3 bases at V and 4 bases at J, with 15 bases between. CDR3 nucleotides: TGTGCCAGCAGCCATGGTAACAGATCTCCCTATGGCTACACCTTC. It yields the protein CASSHGNRSPYGYTF.

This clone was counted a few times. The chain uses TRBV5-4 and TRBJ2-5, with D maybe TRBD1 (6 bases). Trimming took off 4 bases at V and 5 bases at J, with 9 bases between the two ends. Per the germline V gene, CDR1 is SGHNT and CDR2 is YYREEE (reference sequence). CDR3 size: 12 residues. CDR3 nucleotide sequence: TGTGCCAGCAGCGGACAGTTGGAGACCCAGTACTTC. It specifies CASSGQLETQYF.

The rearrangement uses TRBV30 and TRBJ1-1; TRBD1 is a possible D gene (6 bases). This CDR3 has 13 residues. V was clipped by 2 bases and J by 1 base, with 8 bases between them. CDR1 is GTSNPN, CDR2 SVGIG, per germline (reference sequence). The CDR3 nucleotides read TGTGCCTGGAGTAGGGGGAGGAACACTGAAGCTTTCTTT. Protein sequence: CAWSRGRNTEAFF.